These 10 T cell receptor beta chains originate from one sample sequenced in a study of blood T cell repertoires in COVID-19. TCRdb's copy holds only in-frame clones and misses some; the assay was immunoSEQ multiplex PCR. The sample holds 250,000 or so clones, about nine tenths seen once. The sequenced material came from peripheral blood. These receptors were collected from a woman in her thirties or forties who had recovered from COVID-19.

Worth noting for this clone: Other DNA sequences of this sample code for an identical CDR3. The chain carries TRBV18 and TRBJ2-7, with D possibly TRBD2 on 6 matching bases. Between the trimmed V and J ends, which lost 0 bases and 1 base, there was a span of 10 bases. Per germline, CDR1 KGHSH and CDR2 LQKENI. The CDR3 is made up of 15 amino acids. CDR3 protein: CASSPPGRGSYEQYF. CDR3 bases: TGTGCCAGCTCACCACCGGGGCGGGGATCCTACGAGCAGTACTTC. The variable domain in full, with the rest retrieved from reference TRBV18 and TRBJ2-7, is NAGVMQNPRHLVRRRGQEARLRCSPMKGHSHVYWYRQLPEEGLKFMVYLQKENIIDESGMPKERFSAEFPKEGPSILRIQQVVRGDSAAYFCASSPPGRGSYEQYFGPGTRLTVT.

The chain recombines TRBV28 with TRBJ2-5; 7 nucleotides match TRBD1. Germline trimming cut 5 bases from V and 13 bases from J; bases unmatched to any gene: 16. CDR1 is MDHEN, CDR2 SYDVKM, per germline. The CDR3 covers 14 residues. The CDR3 sequence is CASSPPGQVTLPYF. In nucleotides, the CDR3 is TGTGCCAGCAGTCCCCCCGGACAGGTGACCCTGCCGTACTTC.

The chain has TRBV3-1 (or the pseudogene TRBV3-2) and TRBJ1-1; no clear D. Trimming took 4 bases from V and 1 from J, leaving 16 bases between them. This CDR3 region has 16 residues. Germline CDR1 and CDR2: LGHDT and YNNKEL (reference sequence). CDR3 amino acids: CASSPRVTLENTEAFF. The DNA for the CDR3 is TGTGCCAGCAGCCCCCGGGTCACACTCGAGAACACTGAAGCTTTCTTT.

V usage is TRBV7-2 and J usage is TRBJ2-7, with 11 nucleotides matching TRBD1. This CDR3 contains 14 residues. In germline, CDR1 is SGHTA, CDR2 FQGNSA. Trimming took 1 base from V and 6 from J; bases not matched to a gene: 2. CDR3 in amino acids: CASSLGDRGSEQYF. The DNA of the CDR3 is TGTGCCAGCAGCTTAGGGGACAGGGGGAGCGAGCAGTACTTC.

This clone was picked up many times. CDR3 in amino acids: CSVGSSAGRGYTF. The CDR3 nucleotides read TGCAGCGTTGGCTCCTCAGCAGGGCGCGGCTACACCTTC. J is TRBJ1-2 and V is TRBV29-1; weak D call: TRBD1 (5 bases). Per germline, CDR1 SQVTM and CDR2 ANQGSEA. The V and J ends lost 4 bases and 8 bases respectively, with 17 bases between them. This CDR3 spans 13 amino acids.

The chain combines TRBV5-4 with TRBJ2-1; no definite D call. CDR1 and CDR2 (germline): SGHNT, YYREEE (reference sequence). The CDR3 runs 13 residues. V lost 1 base to trimming and J lost 3 bases, with 5 bases between them. This CDR3 reads CASSLPLYNEQFF. In DNA, the CDR3 is TGTGCCAGCAGCTTGCCCCTCTACAATGAGCAGTTCTTC.

The chain carries TRBV19 and TRBJ1-4; 9 bases match TRBD1. Germline CDR1 and CDR2: LNHDA and SQIVND (reference sequence). V dropped 5 bases and J dropped 8; count of bases not matched to a gene: 9. The CDR3 spans 15 residues. The CDR3 nucleotides read TGTGCCAGTAGTTCCCTCGGGGACAGGGTGGAAAAACTGTTTTTT. This translates into CASSSLGDRVEKLFF.

The chain links TRBV5-1 to TRBJ1-2; no definite D call. The germline CDR1 and CDR2 sequences are SGHRS and YFSETQ. The CDR3 consists of 13 residues. V lost 4 bases and J 0 bases, leaving 7 bases between the germline ends. The CDR3 DNA follows: TGCGCCAGCAGCCTGACTACTAACTATGGCTACACCTTC. It encodes CASSLTTNYGYTF.

The V and J genes are TRBV14 and TRBJ2-3; no reliable D call. Germline CDR1 is SGHDN and CDR2 is FVKESK. Deletions cut 0 bases from V and 8 bases from J, with 6 bases between. CDR3 length: 12 residues. CDR3 nucleotide sequence: TGTGCCAGCAGCCAAGATCGGGTTACGCAGTATTTT. Protein: CASSQDRVTQYF. Full variable domain (outside the CDR3, taken from reference TRBV14 and TRBJ2-3): EAGVTQFPSHSVIEKGQTVTLRCDPISGHDNLYWYRRVMGKEIKFLLHFVKESKQDESGMPNNRFLAERTGGTYSTLKVQPAELEDSGVYFCASSQDRVTQYFGPGTRLTVL.

V and J are TRBV7-9 and TRBJ1-1; D uncertain. V was shortened by 1 base and J by 1 base, with 7 bases between the two germline ends. Germline CDR1 is SEHNR and CDR2 is FQNEAQ (reference sequence). This CDR3 is 14 amino acids long. This chain's CDR3 is CASSLGHQNTEAFF. The CDR3 coding sequence is TGTGCCAGCAGCTTAGGGCATCAGAACACTGAAGCTTTCTTT.